Listed below are T cell receptor beta chains from one sample, sequenced in a study of regulatory T cells in long-lasting Graves disease. TCRdb analysed the multiplex PCR reads with MiXCR anew, one entry per CDR3 protein. Among approximately 400,000 distinct CDR3 sequences listed, 15% were seen once. The same sample was also studied in work on T cells in Graves' hyperthyroidism and ophthalmopathy.

Here the sequenced sample was peripheral blood mononuclear cells (PBMCs), taken at new diagnosis, from a patient treated with antithyroid drugs. Source of these receptors: a woman in her twenties or thirties with Graves disease. Each CDR3 is given with its conserved first and last residue. The order of the fields is J gene, V gene, D gene, clone size, CDR3 DNA, CDR3 protein. A D gene is named only where the DNA matches it firmly. Clone size, where shown, is once, few, many, or a class for clones that have expanded.

j_gene: TRBJ2-3; v_gene: TRBV20-1; d_gene: TRBD2; abundance: many; CDR3nt: TGCAGTGCCGAGCGGGAGAGGATAGATACGCAGTATTTT; CDR3aa: CSAERERIDTQYF
j_gene: TRBJ1-5; v_gene: TRBV4-1; d_gene: NA; abundance: NA; CDR3nt: TGCGCCAGCAGCCAAGACCGGGACACGTATAGCAATCAGCCCCAGCATTTT; CDR3aa: CASSQDRDTYSNQPQHF
j_gene: TRBJ1-2; v_gene: TRBV12-3/TRBV12-4; d_gene: NA; abundance: few; CDR3nt: TGTGCCAGCACCACCCGGGAAGGGTTTAACTATGGCTACACCTTC; CDR3aa: CASTTREGFNYGYTF
j_gene: TRBJ1-1; v_gene: TRBV18; d_gene: NA; abundance: many; CDR3nt: TGTGCCAGCTCACCCTTAGACAGACTCACTGAAGCTTTCTTT; CDR3aa: CASSPLDRLTEAFF
j_gene: TRBJ2-5; v_gene: TRBV12-3/TRBV12-4; d_gene: NA; abundance: many; CDR3nt: TGTGCCAGCAGTTTAGTTGGGGGTTGGCAAGAGACCCAGTACTTC; CDR3aa: CASSLVGGWQETQYF
j_gene: TRBJ2-3; v_gene: TRBV7-2; d_gene: NA; abundance: few; CDR3nt: TGTGCCAGCAGCTTAAGAGGTGCAGGGTTCGGCCCAGATACGCAGTATTTT; CDR3aa: CASSLRGAGFGPDTQYF
j_gene: TRBJ1-1; v_gene: TRBV6-2/TRBV6-3; d_gene: NA; abundance: few; CDR3nt: TGTGCCAGCAGCCCTGGACAGCTACAAGCTTTCTTT; CDR3aa: CASSPGQLQAFF
j_gene: TRBJ1-1; v_gene: TRBV10-3; d_gene: NA; abundance: many; CDR3nt: TGTGCCATCAGTAAGGGCACTGAAGCTTTCTTT; CDR3aa: CAISKGTEAFF
j_gene: TRBJ1-5; v_gene: TRBV30; d_gene: TRBD1; abundance: NA; CDR3nt: TGTGCCTGGGCCTCCGGGACAGGGCAGTTGAGAAATCAGCCCCAGCATTTT; CDR3aa: CAWASGTGQLRNQPQHF
j_gene: TRBJ2-7; v_gene: TRBV12-3/TRBV12-4; d_gene: NA; abundance: many; CDR3nt: TGTGCCAGCAGTTTATCCTCCTTTCGCGAGCAGTACTTC; CDR3aa: CASSLSSFREQYF
j_gene: TRBJ1-1; v_gene: TRBV19; d_gene: NA; abundance: many; CDR3nt: TGTGCCAGTAGTGTCACAGGGATGAACACTGAAGCTTTCTTT; CDR3aa: CASSVTGMNTEAFF
j_gene: TRBJ2-5; v_gene: TRBV7-9; d_gene: TRBD2; abundance: NA; CDR3nt: TGTGCCAGCAGCTTGTTTGCGGGAGGTGGTGAGACCCAGTACTTC; CDR3aa: CASSLFAGGGETQYF
j_gene: TRBJ2-1; v_gene: TRBV3-1; d_gene: NA; abundance: many; CDR3nt: TGTGCCAGCAGCCAAGATAGGGGGGCGGGAGCGTTGGGGGATGAGCAGTTCTTC; CDR3aa: CASSQDRGAGALGDEQFF
j_gene: TRBJ2-3; v_gene: TRBV6-6; d_gene: NA; abundance: NA; CDR3nt: TGTGCCAGCAGTTACTCGGTCCCGGGCACTAGCACAGATACGCAGTATTTT; CDR3aa: CASSYSVPGTSTDTQYF
j_gene: TRBJ2-3; v_gene: TRBV3-1; d_gene: TRBD2; abundance: few; CDR3nt: TGTGCCAGCAGCCAAAAGAGGGGACTAGCGGGCACAGATACGCAGTATTTT; CDR3aa: CASSQKRGLAGTDTQYF
j_gene: TRBJ2-2; v_gene: TRBV2; d_gene: TRBD2; abundance: many; CDR3nt: TGTGCCAGCAGCGAGACTAGCGGATCGAACACCGGGGAGCTGTTTTTT; CDR3aa: CASSETSGSNTGELFF